This T cell receptor beta chain originates from a study of blood T cells in healthy people across ages. Study-level points and caveats: Measured against age, TCR beta diversity per million T cells decreased in a roughly linear manner.

A sample-barcoded 5' primer and a J-beta primer mix were used in a second PCR of roughly 7 to 11 cycles. TCRdb used MiXCR to reprocess the 5' RACE reads, holding one entry per CDR3 protein. The sample holds approximately 800,000 distinct CDR3 sequences, under 40% seen once. Isolation yielded PBMCs, at least 6 million per sample, in every case. A note on this clonotype: Its target is not known.

Material: blood. The source of this sequence is a man younger than 35 in good health.

The CDR3 DNA reads as TGTGCCGGCCTAGACAGAGCGAACACCGGGGAGCTGTTTTTT. This sequence encodes CAGLDRANTGELFF. V usage is TRBV21-1 and J usage is TRBJ2-2; no check of the table's D call, TRBD1, against the DNA was made. TRBV21-1 is marked as a pseudogene. This CDR3 has 14 residues.